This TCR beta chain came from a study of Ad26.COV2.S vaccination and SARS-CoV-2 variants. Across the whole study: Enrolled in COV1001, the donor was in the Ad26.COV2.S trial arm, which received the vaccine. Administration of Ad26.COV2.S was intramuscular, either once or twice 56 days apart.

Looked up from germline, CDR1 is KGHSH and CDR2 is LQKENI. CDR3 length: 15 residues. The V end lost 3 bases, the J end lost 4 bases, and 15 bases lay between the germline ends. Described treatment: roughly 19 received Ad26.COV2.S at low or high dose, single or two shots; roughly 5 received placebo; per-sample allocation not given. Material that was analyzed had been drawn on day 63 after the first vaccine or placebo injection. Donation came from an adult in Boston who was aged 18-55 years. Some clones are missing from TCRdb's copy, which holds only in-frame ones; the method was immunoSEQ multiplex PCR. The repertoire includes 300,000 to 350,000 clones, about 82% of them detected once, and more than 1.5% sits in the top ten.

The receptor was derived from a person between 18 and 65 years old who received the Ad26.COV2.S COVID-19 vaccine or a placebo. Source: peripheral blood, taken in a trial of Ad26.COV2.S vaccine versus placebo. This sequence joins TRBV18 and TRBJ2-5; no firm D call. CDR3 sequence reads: CASSPESSPTETQYF. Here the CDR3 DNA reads TGTGCCAGCTCACCCGAAAGTTCCCCCACAGAGACCCAGTACTTC.